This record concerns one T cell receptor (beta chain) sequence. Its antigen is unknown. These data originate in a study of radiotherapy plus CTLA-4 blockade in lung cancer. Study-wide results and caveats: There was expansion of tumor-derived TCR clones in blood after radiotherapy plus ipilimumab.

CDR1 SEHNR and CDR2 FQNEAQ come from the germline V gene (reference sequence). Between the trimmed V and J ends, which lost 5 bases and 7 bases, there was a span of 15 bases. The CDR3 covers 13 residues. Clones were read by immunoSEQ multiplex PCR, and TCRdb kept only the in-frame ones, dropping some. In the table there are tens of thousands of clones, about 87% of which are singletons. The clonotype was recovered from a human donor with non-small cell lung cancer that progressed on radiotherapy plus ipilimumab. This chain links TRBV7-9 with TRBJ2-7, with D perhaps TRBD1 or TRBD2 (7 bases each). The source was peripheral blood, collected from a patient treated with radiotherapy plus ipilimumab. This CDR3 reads CASSPGGGGEQYF. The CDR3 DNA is TGTGCCAGCAGCCCAGGGGGAGGGGGGGAGCAGTACTTC.